A single TCR beta chain is shown here with its context. The antigen is unknown. In TCRdb, the 5' RACE reads were re-called with MiXCR into one record per CDR3 protein. The sample includes 450,000 to 600,000 distinct CDR3 sequences, approximately 13% of them seen just once. This sample stems from a study of T cells after yellow fever vaccination. Study context: Preparation of the low-cell-number fractions used SMART-Seq v4 Ultra Low Input.

This CDR3 has 14 amino acids. Trimming took off 5 bases at V and 2 bases at J, with 12 bases between the two ends. Germline V lookup: CDR1 DFQATT, CDR2 SNEGSKA (reference sequence). Overall study results and limits: Post-booster repertoires again held most primary-vaccination clones (roughly 96% CD4, 88% CD8). Only a minor proportion of clonotypes was detected across both CD4 and CD8 compartments. On re-exposure, the response was weaker but peaked faster, at day 5 versus 15.

This TCR derives from a man aged 30-40 years who received the YFV17D yellow fever vaccine. V usage is TRBV20-1 and J usage is TRBJ2-2; maybe TRBD1 (6 bases). Specimen: PBMCs, collected on the day of the yellow fever booster vaccination. The CDR3 protein is CSAGGQSNTGELFF. The CDR3 DNA reads TGCAGTGCTGGCGGACAGTCAAACACCGGGGAGCTGTTTTTT.